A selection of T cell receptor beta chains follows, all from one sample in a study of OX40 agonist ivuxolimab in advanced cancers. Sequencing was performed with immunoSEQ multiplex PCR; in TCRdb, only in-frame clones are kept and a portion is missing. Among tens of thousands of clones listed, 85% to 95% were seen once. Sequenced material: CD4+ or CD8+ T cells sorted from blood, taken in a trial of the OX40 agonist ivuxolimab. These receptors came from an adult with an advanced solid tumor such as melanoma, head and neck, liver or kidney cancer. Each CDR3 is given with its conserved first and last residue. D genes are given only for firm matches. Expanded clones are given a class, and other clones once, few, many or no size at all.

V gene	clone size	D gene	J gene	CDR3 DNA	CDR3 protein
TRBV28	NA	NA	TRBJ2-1	TGTGCCAGCAGTCCGAGGACGTTCAAGCAGTTCTTC	CASSPRTFKQFF
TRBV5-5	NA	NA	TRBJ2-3	TGTGCCAGCAGCCCGATCCAGGGTGGGTCGGGTACGCAGTATTTT	CASSPIQGGSGTQYF
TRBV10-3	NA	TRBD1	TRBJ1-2	TGTGCCATCAGCGGGGACAGGGGGTACTATGGCTACACCTTC	CAISGDRGYYGYTF
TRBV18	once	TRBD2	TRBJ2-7	TGTGCCAGCTCACCTAGACTAGCGGACACCTACGAGCAGTACTTC	CASSPRLADTYEQYF
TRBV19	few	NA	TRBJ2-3	TGTGCCAGTAGTATAGTAGGAGGCGCGGGGTCCACAGATACGCAGTATTTT	CASSIVGGAGSTDTQYF
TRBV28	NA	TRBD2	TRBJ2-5	TGTGCCAGCAGATCGTGGGGGAGGGCCAAAGAGACCCAGTACTTC	CASRSWGRAKETQYF
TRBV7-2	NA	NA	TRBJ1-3	TGTGCCAGCAGCTTAGGGGGGATATACGGAAACACCATATATTTT	CASSLGGIYGNTIYF
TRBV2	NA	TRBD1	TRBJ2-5	TGTGCCAGCCTGGGGGGACGGGACAGGGTGGGTGAGACCCAGTACTTC	CASLGGRDRVGETQYF
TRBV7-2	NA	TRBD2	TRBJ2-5	TGTGCCAGCAGCCCATTCTTGGTAGCGGGAGCCCAAGAGACCCAGTACTTC	CASSPFLVAGAQETQYF
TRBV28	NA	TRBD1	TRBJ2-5	TGTGCCAGCAGTCCTACAGGGGCGCGGGCCCAGTACTTC	CASSPTGARAQYF
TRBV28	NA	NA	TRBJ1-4	TGTGCCAGCAGGGGAGCTTTTAGCGGTGAAAAACTGTTTTTT	CASRGAFSGEKLFF
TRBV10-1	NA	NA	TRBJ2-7	TGCGCCAGCAGTGACCCACTAGTCTCCTACGAGCAGTACTTC	CASSDPLVSYEQYF
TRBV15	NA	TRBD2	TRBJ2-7	TGTGCCACCAGCTTAGCGGGAGCCTACGAGCAGTACTTC	CATSLAGAYEQYF
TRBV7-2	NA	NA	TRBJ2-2	TGTGCCAGCAGTCTTGCCAGGAACACCGGGGAGCTGTTTTTT	CASSLARNTGELFF
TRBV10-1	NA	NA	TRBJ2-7	TGCGCCAGCAGTGTTTCCTACGAGCAGTACTTC	CASSVSYEQYF
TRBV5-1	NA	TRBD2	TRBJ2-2	TGCGCCAGCAGCTCCCGGACTAGCGACCTACTTAGAACGAACACCGGGGAGCTGTTTTTT	CASSSRTSDLLRTNTGELFF
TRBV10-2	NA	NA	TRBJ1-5	TGCGCCAGCAGAAGGGAGTACGATCAGCCCCAGCATTTT	CASRREYDQPQHF
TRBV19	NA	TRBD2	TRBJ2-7	TGTGCCAGTAGAACGGCGGGAGGGCCCTACGAGCAGTACTTC	CASRTAGGPYEQYF
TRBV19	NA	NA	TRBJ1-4	TGTGCCAGTAGTATTCTGGGAACTAATGAAAAACTGTTTTTT	CASSILGTNEKLFF
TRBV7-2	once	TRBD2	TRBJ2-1	TGTGCCAGCAGCCAAGGACTAGCGGGAACCGATGAGCAGTTCTTC	CASSQGLAGTDEQFF
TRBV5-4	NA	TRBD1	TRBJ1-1	TGTGCCAGCAGCTTGCTCGGACAGGGAGGGGCTGAAGCTTTCTTT	CASSLLGQGGAEAFF
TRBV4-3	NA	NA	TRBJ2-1	TGCGCCAGCAGCCATTCTAGGGGCGGCAGTGAGCAGTTCTTC	CASSHSRGGSEQFF
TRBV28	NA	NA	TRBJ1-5	TGTGCCAGCAAGGGTTATAGCAATCAGCCCCAGCATTTT	CASKGYSNQPQHF
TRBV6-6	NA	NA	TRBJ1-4	TGTGCCAGCAGTTGGGCCAATGAAAAACTGTTTTTT	CASSWANEKLFF
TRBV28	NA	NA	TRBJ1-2	TGTGCCAGCAGTGAAAATCACAGGTTAGCTAACTATGGCTACACCTTC	CASSENHRLANYGYTF
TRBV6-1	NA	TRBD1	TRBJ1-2	TGTGCCAGCAGACCACAGGGGGCGCATGGCTACACCTTC	CASRPQGAHGYTF
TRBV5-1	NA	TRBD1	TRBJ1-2	TGCGCCAGCAGCTGGGACAGGGCCTATGGCTACACCTTC	CASSWDRAYGYTF
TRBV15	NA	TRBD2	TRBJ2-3	TGTGCCACCAGCAGAGATATCGGCGGGAGGGCAACAGATACGCAGTATTTT	CATSRDIGGRATDTQYF
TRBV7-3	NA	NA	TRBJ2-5	TGTGCCAGCAGCTCGGGACTCCAAGAGACCCAGTACTTC	CASSSGLQETQYF
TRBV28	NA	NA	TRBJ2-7	TGTGCCAGCACCATTACTTCTGGGCAGGGCAATCGAGGGGAGCAGTACTTC	CASTITSGQGNRGEQYF
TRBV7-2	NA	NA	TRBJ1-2	TGTGCCAGCAGCTTGATCGGAGGCTACACCTTC	CASSLIGGYTF
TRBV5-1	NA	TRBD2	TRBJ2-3	TGCGCCAGCAGCGGGGTTACTAGCGGGGTCACAGATACGCAGTATTTT	CASSGVTSGVTDTQYF
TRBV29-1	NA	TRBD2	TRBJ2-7	TGCAGCGGAAGACTAGCGGGAGCAGTCGAGCAGTACTTC	CSGRLAGAVEQYF
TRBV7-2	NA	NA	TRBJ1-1	TGTGCCAGCAGTGGGGACACACCTGAAGCTTTCTTT	CASSGDTPEAFF
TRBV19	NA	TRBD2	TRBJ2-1	TGTGCCAGTAGTATAGGGCGGGAGCCTTACAATGAGCAGTTCTTC	CASSIGREPYNEQFF
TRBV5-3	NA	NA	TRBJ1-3	TGTGCCAGAAGCTCTCCGTCAGGGACTGGAAACACCATATATTTT	CARSSPSGTGNTIYF
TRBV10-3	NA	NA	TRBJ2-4	TGTGCCATCAGGGGCCCAGCCCCAGACTTAACCAAAAACATTCAGTACTTC	CAIRGPAPDLTKNIQYF
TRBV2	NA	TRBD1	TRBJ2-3	TGTGCCAGCGGCGCCCGGGACAGGGGAAGGGATACGCAGTATTTT	CASGARDRGRDTQYF
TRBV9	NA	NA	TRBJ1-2	TGTGCCAGCAGCGTAGATATAGGGGCGGACTATGGCTACACCTTC	CASSVDIGADYGYTF
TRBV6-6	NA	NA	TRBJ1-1	TGTGCCAGCAGGATGAACACTGAAGCTTTCTTT	CASRMNTEAFF
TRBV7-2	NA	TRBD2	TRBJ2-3	TGTGCCAGCAGCTTAGTCCCCGGGGTCCTAGCGCCGGGGGAGGGTACGCAGTATTTT	CASSLVPGVLAPGEGTQYF
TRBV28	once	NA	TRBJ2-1	TGTGCCAGCAGTAACCCCCGGGGGACATCAAGGGGGGAGCAGTTCTTC	CASSNPRGTSRGEQFF
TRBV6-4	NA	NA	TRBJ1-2	TGTGCCAGCAGTGAAGGAGGGAATTATGGCTACACCTTC	CASSEGGNYGYTF
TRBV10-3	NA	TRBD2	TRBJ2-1	TGTGCCATCAGTGAAGGGGGACTAGCGGGAGTGACGGGCAATGAGCAGTTCTTC	CAISEGGLAGVTGNEQFF
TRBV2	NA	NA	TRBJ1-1	TGTGCCAGCAGTGAACAGAACACTGAAGCTTTCTTT	CASSEQNTEAFF
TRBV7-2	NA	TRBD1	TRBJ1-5	TGTGCCAGCAGTCAGGGGGATTGGGGAAATCAGCCCCAGCATTTT	CASSQGDWGNQPQHF
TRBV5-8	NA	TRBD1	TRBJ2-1	TGTGCCAGCAGCTTCCGTTGGGACAGGGGGAACAATGAGCAGTTCTTC	CASSFRWDRGNNEQFF
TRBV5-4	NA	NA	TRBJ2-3	TGTGCCAGCAGCTTCGGACAGAGCACAGATACGCAGTATTTT	CASSFGQSTDTQYF
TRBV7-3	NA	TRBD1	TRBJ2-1	TGTGCCAGCAGGCCGACCGGGACAGACTACAATGAGCAGTTCTTC	CASRPTGTDYNEQFF
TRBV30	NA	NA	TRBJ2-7	TGTGCCTGGGGGGAAGTAGGGGGTTACAGGGCCGAGCAGTACTTC	CAWGEVGGYRAEQYF
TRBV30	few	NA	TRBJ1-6	TGTGCCTGGAGTGTAAGATTGGTTAATTCACCCCTCCACTTT	CAWSVRLVNSPLHF
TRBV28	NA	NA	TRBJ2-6	TGTGCCAGCAGTTGGAAGACCAGGTCTGGGGCCAACGTCCTGACTTTC	CASSWKTRSGANVLTF
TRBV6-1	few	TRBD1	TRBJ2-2	TGTGCCAGCTGCCGGGACAGGGACACCGGGGAGCTGTTTTTT	CASCRDRDTGELFF
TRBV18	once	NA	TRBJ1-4	TGTGCCAGCTCACCAACGTACTCAACTAATGAAAAACTGTTTTTT	CASSPTYSTNEKLFF
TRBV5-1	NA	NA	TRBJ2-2	TGCGCCAGCAGCTTGGTTCAGGCAACCGGGGAGCTGTTTTTT	CASSLVQATGELFF